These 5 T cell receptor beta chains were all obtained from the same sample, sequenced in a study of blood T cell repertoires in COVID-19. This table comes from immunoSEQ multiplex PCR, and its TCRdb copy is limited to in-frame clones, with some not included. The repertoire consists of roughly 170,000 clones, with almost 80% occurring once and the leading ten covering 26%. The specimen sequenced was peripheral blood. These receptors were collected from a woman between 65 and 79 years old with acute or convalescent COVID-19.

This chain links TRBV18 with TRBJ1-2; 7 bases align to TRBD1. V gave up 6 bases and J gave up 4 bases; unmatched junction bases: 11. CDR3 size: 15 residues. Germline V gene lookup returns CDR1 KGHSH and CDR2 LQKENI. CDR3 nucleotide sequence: TGTGCCAGCTCTCGCGGACAGGTCGCTGGCTATGGCTACACCTTC. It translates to CASSRGQVAGYGYTF.

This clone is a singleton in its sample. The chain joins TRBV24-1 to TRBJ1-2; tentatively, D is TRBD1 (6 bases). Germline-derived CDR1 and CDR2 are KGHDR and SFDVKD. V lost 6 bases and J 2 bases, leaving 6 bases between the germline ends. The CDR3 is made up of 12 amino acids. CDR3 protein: CATSQGNYGYTF. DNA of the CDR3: TGTGCCACCAGTCAGGGGAACTATGGCTACACCTTC.

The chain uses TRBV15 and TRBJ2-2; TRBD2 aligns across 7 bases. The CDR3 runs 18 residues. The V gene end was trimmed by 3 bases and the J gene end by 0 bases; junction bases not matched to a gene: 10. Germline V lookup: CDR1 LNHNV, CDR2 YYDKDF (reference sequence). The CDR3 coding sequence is TGTGCCACCAGCAGGGACCCTATAGCGGGCGCGAACACCGGGGAGCTGTTTTTT. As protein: CATSRDPIAGANTGELFF.

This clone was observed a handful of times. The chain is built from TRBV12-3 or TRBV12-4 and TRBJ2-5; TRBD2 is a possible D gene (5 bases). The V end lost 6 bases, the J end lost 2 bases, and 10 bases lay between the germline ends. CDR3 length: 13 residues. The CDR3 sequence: CASRGVDQETQYF. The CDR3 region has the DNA TGTGCCAGCAGGGGAGTTGATCAAGAGACCCAGTACTTC.

The CDR3 here is CASSSGQQETQYF. The CDR3 DNA reads as TGTGCCAGCAGCTCCGGACAACAAGAGACCCAGTACTTC. The genes are TRBV7-6 and TRBJ2-5; possible D gene TRBD1, 5 bases. Trimming stripped 4 bases from V and 2 bases from J, with 8 bases between. The CDR3 consists of 13 residues. CDR1 is SGHVS and CDR2 is FNYEAQ in the germline V gene.